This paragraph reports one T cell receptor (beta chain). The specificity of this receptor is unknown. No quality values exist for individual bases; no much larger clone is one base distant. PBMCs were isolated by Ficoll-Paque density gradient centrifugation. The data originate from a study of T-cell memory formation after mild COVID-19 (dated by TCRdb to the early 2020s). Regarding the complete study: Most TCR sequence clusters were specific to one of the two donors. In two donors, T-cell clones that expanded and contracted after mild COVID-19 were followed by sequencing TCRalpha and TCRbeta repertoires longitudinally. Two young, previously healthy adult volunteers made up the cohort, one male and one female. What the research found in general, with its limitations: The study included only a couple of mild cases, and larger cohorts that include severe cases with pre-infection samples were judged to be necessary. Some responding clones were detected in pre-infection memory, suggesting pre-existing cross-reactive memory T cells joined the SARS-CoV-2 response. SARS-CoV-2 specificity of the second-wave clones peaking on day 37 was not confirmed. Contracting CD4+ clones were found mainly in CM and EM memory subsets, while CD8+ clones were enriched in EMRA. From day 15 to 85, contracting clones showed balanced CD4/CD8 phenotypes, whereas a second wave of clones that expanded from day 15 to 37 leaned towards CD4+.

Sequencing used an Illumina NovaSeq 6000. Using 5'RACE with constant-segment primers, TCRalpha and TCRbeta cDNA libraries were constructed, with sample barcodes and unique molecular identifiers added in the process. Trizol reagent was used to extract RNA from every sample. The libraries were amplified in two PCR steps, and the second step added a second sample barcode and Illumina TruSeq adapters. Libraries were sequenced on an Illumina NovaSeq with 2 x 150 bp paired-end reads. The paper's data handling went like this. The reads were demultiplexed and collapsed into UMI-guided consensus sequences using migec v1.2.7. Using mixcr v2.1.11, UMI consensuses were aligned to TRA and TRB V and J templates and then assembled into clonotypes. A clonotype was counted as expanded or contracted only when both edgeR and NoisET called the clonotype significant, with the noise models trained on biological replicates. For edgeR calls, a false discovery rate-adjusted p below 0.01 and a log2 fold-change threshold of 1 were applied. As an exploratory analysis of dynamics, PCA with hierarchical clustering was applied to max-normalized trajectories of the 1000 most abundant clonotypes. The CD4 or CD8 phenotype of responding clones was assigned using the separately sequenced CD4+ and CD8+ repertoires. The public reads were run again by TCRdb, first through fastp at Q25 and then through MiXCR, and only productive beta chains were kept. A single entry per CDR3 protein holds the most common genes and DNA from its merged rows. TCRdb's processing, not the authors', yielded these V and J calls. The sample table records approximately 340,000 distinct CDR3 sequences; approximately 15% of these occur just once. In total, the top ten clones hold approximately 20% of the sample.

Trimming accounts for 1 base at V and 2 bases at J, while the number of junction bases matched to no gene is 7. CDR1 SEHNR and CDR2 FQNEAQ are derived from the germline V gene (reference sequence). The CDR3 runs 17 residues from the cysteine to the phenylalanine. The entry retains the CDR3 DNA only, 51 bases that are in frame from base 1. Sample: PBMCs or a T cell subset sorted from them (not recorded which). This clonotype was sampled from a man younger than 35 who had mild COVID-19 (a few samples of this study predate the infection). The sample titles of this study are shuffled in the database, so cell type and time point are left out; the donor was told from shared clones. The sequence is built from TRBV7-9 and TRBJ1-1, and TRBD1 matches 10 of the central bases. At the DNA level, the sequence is TGTGCCAGCAGCTTAGTGGGACAGGGGCCCCTTAACACTGAAGCTTTCTTT. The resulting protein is CASSLVGQGPLNTEAFF.